The 25 T cell receptor beta chains listed next were all sequenced from one sample in a study of metastatic and nonmetastatic thyroid tumors. Not a single patient had been given any form of treatment at any point before undergoing thyroid surgery. TCRdb reprocessed the PCR reads using MiXCR. Of roughly 14,000 clones in the sample, 34% were seen once. Sequenced material: tumor tissue. The receptor set was obtained from a male donor with papillary thyroid cancer or a benign thyroid nodule (not recorded which). Some clones in this sample may be carry-over from other donors' samples.

As to this clone: It may be a read error: a sequence one base away is much more abundant. The same CDR3 also results from other DNA sequences found in this sample. V and J are TRBV20-1 and TRBJ2-5; 8 nucleotides line up with TRBD2. The CDR3 length is 15 residues. The V and J ends lost 3 bases and 5 bases, in that order; junction bases with no gene match: 11. CDR1 DFQATT and CDR2 SNEGSKA come from the germline V gene (reference sequence). The CDR3 DNA reads TGCAGTGCTAGCGCACTTGCGGGAGGCGTGGAGACCCAGTACTTC. Its translation: CSASALAGGVETQYF.

The rearrangement uses TRBV20-1 and TRBJ2-1, with D tentatively TRBD2 (6 bases). The CDR3 has 13 amino acids. Trimming pared 7 bases from V and 5 bases from J, leaving 15 bases between. Per germline, CDR1 DFQATT and CDR2 SNEGSKA (reference sequence). The CDR3 nucleotides read TGCAGTGGGGGGGTAACCCATCACAATGAGCAGTTCTTC. Protein sequence: CSGGVTHHNEQFF.

There are many counts of this clone. The rearrangement uses TRBV29-1 and TRBJ2-7; possibly TRBD1 or TRBD2 for D (5 bases each). V was cut by 7 bases and J by 3 bases, with 10 bases left in between. Germline CDR1 SQVTM, CDR2 ANQGSEA. This CDR3 is 11 amino acids long. The CDR3 spells CSATTGYEQYF. DNA for the CDR3: TGCAGCGCGACTACAGGCTACGAGCAGTACTTC.

By proportion, this clone is medium-sized (0.01 to 0.1%). Other DNA sequences in this sample translate to the same CDR3. The chain is built from TRBV18 and TRBJ2-5, with TRBD1 as a possible D gene (7 bases). With 4 bases removed from V and 0 bases from J, the gap between germline ends came to 9 bases. Looked up from germline, CDR1 is KGHSH and CDR2 is LQKENI. The CDR3 has 14 amino acids. The CDR3 sequence is CASSRGTDQETQYF. The CDR3 nucleotides are TGTGCCAGCTCACGCGGGACAGACCAAGAGACCCAGTACTTC.

The chain combines TRBV2 with TRBJ1-2, with a possible D match to TRBD1 (5 bases). CDR3 length equals 17 residues. The V gene lost 7 bases and the J gene lost 4 bases, with 25 bases spanning the gap. The V gene's germline CDR1 is SNHLY and CDR2 FYNNEI. CDR3 DNA sequence: TGTGCCAGCACCGAAGTAGGGGCAGGGCTCTCTCGCTATGGCTACACCTTC. As protein: CASTEVGAGLSRYGYTF.

This clone has a handful of counts. The chain is built from TRBV2 and TRBJ2-3, with D maybe TRBD2 (5 bases). The germline V gene has CDR1 SNHLY and CDR2 FYNNEI. The CDR3 covers 12 residues. V was shortened by 6 bases and J by 6 bases, with 10 bases between the two germline ends. CDR3 amino acids: CASRLSGDTQYF. The DNA for the CDR3 is TGTGCCAGCAGACTATCGGGGGATACGCAGTATTTT. The full variable domain, completed using reference TRBV2 and TRBJ2-3, is EPEVTQTPSHQVTQMGQEVILRCVPISNHLYFYWYRQILGQKVEFLVSFYNNEISEKSEIFDDQFSVERPDGSNFTLKIRSTKLEDSAMYFCASRLSGDTQYFGPGTRLTVL.

The J gene is TRBJ1-2, the V gene TRBV9; 8 bases line up with TRBD1. V was pared by 0 bases and J by 7 bases, with 5 bases of the junction left unmatched. The CDR3 sequence is 14 residues long. Germline loops: CDR1 SGDLS, CDR2 YYNGEE. The CDR3 region is CASSVEGTGGGYTF. The CDR3 DNA reads TGTGCCAGCAGCGTAGAGGGGACAGGCGGTGGCTACACCTTC. The full variable domain, in which reference TRBV9 and TRBJ1-2 provide the parts outside the CDR3, is DSGVTQTPKHLITATGQRVTLRCSPRSGDLSVYWYQQSLDQGLQFLIQYYNGEERAKGNILERFSAQQFPDLHSELNLSSLELGDSALYFCASSVEGTGGGYTFGSGTRLTVV.

This clone was seen only once. This sequence joins TRBV20-1 and TRBJ1-4, with TRBD1 as a possible D gene (6 bases). V lost 0 bases, J lost 8 bases, and 19 bases lay in between. CDR3 length equals 16 residues. From germline, CDR1 is DFQATT and CDR2 SNEGSKA (reference sequence). The CDR3 DNA is TGCAGTGCTAGAGATCACACCCAGGGGCGAACGGAAAAACTGTTTTTT. It encodes CSARDHTQGRTEKLFF.

This clone was seen a few times. The chain uses TRBV24-1 and TRBJ1-2, with TRBD1 matching over 8 bases. The CDR3 covers 16 residues. The germline V gene has CDR1 KGHDR and CDR2 SFDVKD. The V gene end was trimmed by 2 bases and the J gene end by 0 bases; junction bases not matched to a gene: 4. The DNA of the CDR3 is TGTGCCACCAGTGATTCACCGGACAGGGCTAACTATGGCTACACCTTC. It encodes CATSDSPDRANYGYTF.

This clone ranks as medium-sized. The J gene is TRBJ2-7, the V gene TRBV10-2; tentative D call: TRBD2 (6 bases). CDR3 length equals 16 residues. Germline CDR1 reads WSHSY; CDR2 reads SAAADI. Between the trimmed V and J ends, which lost 2 bases and 2 bases, there was a span of 16 bases. The CDR3 sequence is CASSEISGTETYEQYF. The CDR3 DNA sequence: TGCGCCAGCAGTGAGATTAGCGGCACCGAAACCTACGAGCAGTACTTC.

V and J are TRBV6-1 and TRBJ1-1, with D possibly TRBD1 on 6 matching bases. The CDR3 loop spans 16 amino acids. CDR1 is MNHNS, CDR2 SASEGT, per germline. The ends were cut back, 7 bases at V and 4 bases at J, with 22 bases in the middle. The CDR3 DNA reads as TGTGCCAGCACCCCGGGGGGGGCAGGGGAGGGCACTGAAGCTTTCTTT. Translating it yields CASTPGGAGEGTEAFF.

This clone has a count of ten or more. A much larger clone lies one base from this, so it may be a read error. CDR3: CASGFPGNYGYTF. For the CDR3, the DNA is TGTGCCAGCGGCTTTCCGGGGAACTATGGCTACACCTTC. V and J are TRBV5-5 and TRBJ1-2; no firm D call. This CDR3 comprises 13 residues. Germline V gene sequence: CDR1 SGHKS, CDR2 YYEKEE (reference sequence).

Comment on this clone: One junction end does not reproduce the germline sequence, and a read error may be involved. The rearrangement uses TRBV10-3 and TRBJ2-1; 10 positions match TRBD2. The CDR3 is 14 amino acids. Germline values: CDR1 ENHRY, CDR2 SYGVKD. The CDR3: CASSGLAAFGEQFF. The CDR3 DNA sequence: TGTGCCAGCAGTGGACTAGCGGCCTTCGGTGAGCAGTTCTTC.

This clone was counted only a few times. The rearrangement joins TRBV6-6 to TRBJ1-2; a possible D gene is TRBD1 (5 bases). This CDR3 has 14 residues. CDR1 and CDR2 from the germline V gene are MNHNY and SVGAGI (reference sequence). V dropped 2 bases and J dropped 1 base, with 8 bases sitting between them. The CDR3 DNA sequence: TGTGCCAGCAGTTACAGACAGCTTAACTATGGCTACACCTTC. Protein sequence: CASSYRQLNYGYTF.

The table lists this clone with a count of one. The rearrangement links TRBV11-3 to TRBJ1-2; no firm D call. The V end was cut by 3 bases, the J end by 9 bases, with 11 bases between. The CDR3 consists of 12 residues. Germline V gene lookup returns CDR1 SGHNT and CDR2 YENEEA. In nucleotides, the CDR3 is TGTGCCAGCAGCTTGTGGGGAGATTGCTACACCTTC. Its translation: CASSLWGDCYTF.

The chain is built from TRBV20-1 and TRBJ2-3, with 9 bases identical to TRBD2. This CDR3 contains 14 residues. The ends lost 5 bases at V and 3 bases at J; junction bases unmatched: 6. The germline V gene encodes CDR1 DFQATT and CDR2 SNEGSKA (reference sequence). The CDR3, as DNA: TGCAGTGCTGGTAGCGGGAGAGATACAGATACGCAGTATTTT. Its protein product is CSAGSGRDTDTQYF.

This clone occurred once. This rearrangement joins TRBV20-1 to TRBJ1-5; no definite D call. The CDR3 has 14 amino acids. Germline V lookup: CDR1 DFQATT, CDR2 SNEGSKA (reference sequence). Trimming cost V 2 bases and J 7 bases, with 15 bases left between them. CDR3 residues: CSARPVRGHQPQHF. For the CDR3, the DNA is TGCAGTGCTAGACCCGTCCGTGGTCACCAGCCCCAGCATTTT.

The CDR3 nucleotides are TGCGCCAGCAGTGAGTTCCCGACTAGCGGGGGGGCCAATGAGCAGTTCTTC. Amino acid sequence: CASSEFPTSGGANEQFF. The V and J genes are TRBV10-1 and TRBJ2-1, with 14 bases that match TRBD2. J was trimmed by 6 bases and V by 1 base; bases with no gene match: 5. CDR3 size: 17 residues. CDR1 is WNHNN and CDR2 is SYGVQD in the germline V gene (reference sequence).

This clone came up once. Its ends do not fully match the called genes, so a read error is possible. V usage is TRBV5-1 and J usage is TRBJ1-2; 11 bases fit TRBD1. The germline V gene has CDR1 SGHRS and CDR2 YFSETQ. This CDR3 spans 12 amino acids. The CDR3 coding sequence is TGCGCCAGCAGCTGGACAGGGGGCGGCTACGCCTTC. Protein: CASSWTGGGYAF.

Only one count was recorded for this clone. This rearrangement joins TRBV7-2 to TRBJ2-2; TRBD2 agrees at 10 bases. V lost 10 bases, J lost 6 bases, and 17 bases stayed unmatched. The germline V gene encodes CDR1 SGHTA and CDR2 FQGNSA. The CDR3 is 17 amino acids. The CDR3 protein is CATSPAASGSLAGELFF. The CDR3, as DNA: TGTGCCACAAGCCCAGCGGCTAGCGGGAGTTTAGCCGGGGAGCTGTTTTTT.

This clone was seen repeatedly, ten times or more. Just one base apart from a much larger clone, this may be a read error. The chain is built from TRBV6-1 and TRBJ1-3; no clear D. Germline CDR1 and CDR2: MNHNS and SASEGT. This CDR3 comprises 16 residues. The chain's CDR3 is CASSELGHSLGNTVYF. CDR3 bases: TGTGCCAGCAGTGAATTGGGTCATTCTCTGGGGAACACCGTATATTTT.

A note on this clone: A junction end diverges from the germline sequence, so it may reflect a read error. The chain carries TRBV7-3 and TRBJ2-1; D call uncertain. This CDR3 region has 14 residues. Per germline, CDR1 SGHTA and CDR2 FQGTGA. The CDR3: CASSLSLSGTEHFF. CDR3 DNA sequence: TGTGCCAGCAGCTTGAGTCTATCGGGTACTGAGCATTTCTTC.

This clone was detected ten times or more. The chain uses TRBV9 and TRBJ2-2, with D unresolved. Germline assignment: CDR1 SGDLS and CDR2 YYNGEE. CDR3 length equals 12 residues. The ends were cut back, 3 bases at V and 1 base at J, with 1 base in the middle. The CDR3 DNA reads as TGTGCCAGCAGCGAGAACACCGGGGAGCTGTTTTTT. It is translated as CASSENTGELFF.

This clone was observed many times. J is TRBJ1-1 and V is TRBV10-3; a weak D match, TRBD1 (6 bases). Germline CDR1 is ENHRY and CDR2 is SYGVKD. The CDR3 spans 13 residues. Trimming shortened V by 6 bases and J by 1 base, and 9 bases separated the two germline ends. CDR3 in amino acids: CAISGTRNTEAFF. CDR3 in DNA: TGTGCCATCAGCGGGACAAGGAACACTGAAGCTTTCTTT.

By proportion, this clone is medium-sized. The chain carries TRBV2 and TRBJ2-1; no clear D. Germline assignment: CDR1 SNHLY and CDR2 FYNNEI. V was trimmed by 3 bases and J by 9 bases, leaving 12 bases between them. This CDR3 comprises 13 residues. CDR3 DNA: TGTGCCAGCAGTGAGGCTGGGGTGGGTGAGCAGTTCTTC. This translates into CASSEAGVGEQFF.